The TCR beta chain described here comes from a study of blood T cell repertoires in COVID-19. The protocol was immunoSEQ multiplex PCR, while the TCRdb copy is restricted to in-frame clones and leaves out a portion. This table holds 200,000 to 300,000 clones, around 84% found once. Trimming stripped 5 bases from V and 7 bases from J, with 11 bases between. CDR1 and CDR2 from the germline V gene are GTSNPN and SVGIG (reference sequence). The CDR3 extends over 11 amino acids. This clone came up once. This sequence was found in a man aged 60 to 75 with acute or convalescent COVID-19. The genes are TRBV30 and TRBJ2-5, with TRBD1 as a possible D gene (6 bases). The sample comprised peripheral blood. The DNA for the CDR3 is TGTGCCTGGCAGGGGCCGGGGACCCAGTACTTC. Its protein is CAWQGPGTQYF.